These T cell receptor beta chains were read from a single sample in a study of OX40 agonist ivuxolimab in advanced cancers. Measured with immunoSEQ multiplex PCR; TCRdb has only the in-frame clones, and not every one. This sample has about 83,000 clones, with about 89% found just once. This specimen was CD4+ or CD8+ T cells sorted from blood, taken in a trial of the OX40 agonist ivuxolimab. The receptors stem from an adult with an advanced solid tumor such as melanoma, head and neck, liver or kidney cancer. Both conserved end residues are part of each CDR3. The order of the fields is CDR3 length, V gene, J gene, CDR3 protein.

len: 11; v_gene: TRBV20-1; j_gene: TRBJ2-3; CDR3aa: CSARETDTQYF
len: 15; v_gene: TRBV4-2; j_gene: TRBJ1-2; CDR3aa: CASSQGQGAGYGYTF
len: 10; v_gene: TRBV20-1; j_gene: TRBJ2-1; CDR3aa: CSARFREQFF
len: 16; v_gene: TRBV6-6; j_gene: TRBJ1-5; CDR3aa: CASTATGRLGNQPQHF
len: 15; v_gene: TRBV28; j_gene: TRBJ2-1; CDR3aa: CASSPPSVGGNEQFF
len: 16; v_gene: TRBV6-5; j_gene: TRBJ1-4; CDR3aa: CASSYFGRATNEKLFF
len: 13; v_gene: TRBV28; j_gene: TRBJ1-1; CDR3aa: CASSLNWQGEAFF
len: 12; v_gene: TRBV7-8; j_gene: TRBJ2-1; CDR3aa: CASSFSHNEQFF
len: 12; v_gene: TRBV9; j_gene: TRBJ1-2; CDR3aa: CASAQGGHGYTF
len: 13; v_gene: TRBV30; j_gene: TRBJ2-7; CDR3aa: CAWSDDRPNEQYF
len: 12; v_gene: TRBV10-2; j_gene: TRBJ2-5; CDR3aa: CASSSYQETQYF
len: 13; v_gene: TRBV27; j_gene: TRBJ1-3; CDR3aa: CASSLLSGNTIYF
len: 15; v_gene: TRBV6-5; j_gene: TRBJ1-5; CDR3aa: CASRSGTASNQPQHF
len: 15; v_gene: TRBV7-9; j_gene: TRBJ2-1; CDR3aa: CASSRVSGHYNEQFF
len: 15; v_gene: TRBV7-9; j_gene: TRBJ1-1; CDR3aa: CASSLALGQGTEAFF
len: 15; v_gene: TRBV6-5; j_gene: TRBJ1-2; CDR3aa: CASSYSDGANYGYTF
len: 13; v_gene: TRBV7-8; j_gene: TRBJ1-5; CDR3aa: CASSLASNQPQHF
len: 15; v_gene: TRBV19; j_gene: TRBJ2-3; CDR3aa: CASSDGVSGTDTQYF
len: 12; v_gene: TRBV18; j_gene: NA; CDR3aa: CASSHDRGEQYF
len: 14; v_gene: TRBV4-1; j_gene: TRBJ1-5; CDR3aa: CASSQRYSNQPQHF
len: 13; v_gene: TRBV4-3; j_gene: TRBJ1-1; CDR3aa: CASSQAWGYEAFF
len: 16; v_gene: TRBV27; j_gene: TRBJ1-2; CDR3aa: CASSPYRSGRWYGYTF
len: 13; v_gene: TRBV9; j_gene: TRBJ2-3; CDR3aa: CASSLTSGDTQYF
len: 14; v_gene: TRBV18; j_gene: TRBJ2-7; CDR3aa: CASSTRDRPYEQYF
len: 13; v_gene: TRBV6-5; j_gene: TRBJ2-4; CDR3aa: CASSYGAGNIQYF
len: 13; v_gene: TRBV6-5; j_gene: TRBJ1-5; CDR3aa: CASSYGGNQPQHF
len: 14; v_gene: TRBV9; j_gene: TRBJ2-7; CDR3aa: CASSVDGNNYEQYF
len: 13; v_gene: TRBV4-3; j_gene: TRBJ1-6; CDR3aa: CASSQDLDSPLHF
len: 15; v_gene: TRBV6-6; j_gene: TRBJ1-5; CDR3aa: CASSYGGDSNQPQHF